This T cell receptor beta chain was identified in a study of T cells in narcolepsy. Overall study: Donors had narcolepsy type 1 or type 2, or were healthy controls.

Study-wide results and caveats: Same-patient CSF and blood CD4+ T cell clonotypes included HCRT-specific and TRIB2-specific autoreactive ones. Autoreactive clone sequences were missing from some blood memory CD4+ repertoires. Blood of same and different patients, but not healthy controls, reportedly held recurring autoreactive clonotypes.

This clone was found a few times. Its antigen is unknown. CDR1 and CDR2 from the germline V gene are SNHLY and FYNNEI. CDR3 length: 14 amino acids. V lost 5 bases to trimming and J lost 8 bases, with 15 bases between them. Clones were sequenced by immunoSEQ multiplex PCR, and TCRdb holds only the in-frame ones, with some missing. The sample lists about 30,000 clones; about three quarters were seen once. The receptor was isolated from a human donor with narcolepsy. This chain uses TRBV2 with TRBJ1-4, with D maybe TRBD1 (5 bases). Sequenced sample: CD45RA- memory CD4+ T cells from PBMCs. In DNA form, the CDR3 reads TGTGCCAGCAGTCGGGACGGCGTAGGGGAAAAACTGTTTTTT. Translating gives CASSRDGVGEKLFF.